The source of this T cell receptor beta chain is a study of chemoradiotherapy in HPV16-positive cancers. Generated by immunoSEQ multiplex PCR, the TCRdb table keeps only in-frame clones and is missing some. The sample yields tens of thousands of clones, 89% seen once. The CDR3 length is 13 residues. CDR1 SGHTA and CDR2 FQGNSA come from the germline V gene. V was pared by 1 base and J by 9 bases, with 7 bases between. The TCR was taken from a human donor with HPV-associated anogenital cancer. V gene TRBV7-2 combines with J gene TRBJ1-6; no definite D call. This specimen consisted of blood, obtained from a patient who underwent chemoradiotherapy. In DNA, the CDR3 is TGTGCCAGCAGCTTAGAATCCTTTTCACCCCTCCACTTT. It specifies CASSLESFSPLHF.